The 5 T cell receptor beta chains listed next were all sequenced from one sample in a study of blood T cell repertoires in COVID-19. Clones were sequenced by immunoSEQ multiplex PCR, and TCRdb holds only the in-frame ones, with some missing. The data contain around 42,000 clones, about 88% of them seen just once; the ten biggest clones take up less than 15%. Sequencing was done on a sample of peripheral blood. All receptors derive from a woman in her 70s in a cohort sampled during active COVID-19.

The V gene is TRBV6-5, the J gene TRBJ2-1, with TRBD2 matching over 11 bases. The germline CDR1 and CDR2 sequences are MNHEY and SVGAGI. This CDR3 spans 16 amino acids. The trim removed 2 bases at V and 7 bases at J, leaving 7 bases unmatched. The CDR3: CASSYARRLAGNEQFF. DNA for the CDR3: TGTGCCAGCAGTTACGCTCGGCGACTAGCGGGGAATGAGCAGTTCTTC.

The rearrangement uses TRBV2 and TRBJ2-5; TRBD1 aligns across 8 bases. V was clipped by 6 bases and J by 2 bases; unmatched bases: 2. CDR1 is SNHLY and CDR2 is FYNNEI in the germline V gene. The CDR3 consists of 13 residues. Written as DNA, the CDR3 is TGTGCCAGCAGCAGGGACAGGCAAGAGACCCAGTACTTC. Translated: CASSRDRQETQYF. Drawing the rest from reference TRBV2 and TRBJ2-5, the complete variable domain is EPEVTQTPSHQVTQMGQEVILRCVPISNHLYFYWYRQILGQKVEFLVSFYNNEISEKSEIFDDQFSVERPDGSNFTLKIRSTKLEDSAMYFCASSRDRQETQYFGPGTRLLVL.

The genes are TRBV29-1 and TRBJ2-1; TRBD2 agrees at 12 bases. V lost 4 bases and J lost 2; bases outside the gene matches: 6. Germline CDR1 SQVTM, CDR2 ANQGSEA. This CDR3 is 16 amino acids long. The CDR3 spells CSVVLAGGSAYNEQFF. For the CDR3, the DNA is TGCAGCGTTGTCCTAGCGGGAGGGAGTGCCTACAATGAGCAGTTCTTC.

The chain couples TRBV18 to TRBJ2-6; the D gene is possibly TRBD2 (6 bases). In germline, CDR1 is KGHSH, CDR2 LQKENI. The CDR3 contains 14 residues. V lost 4 bases and J lost 4, with 8 bases in between. CDR3 loop: CASSLGRGANVLTF. CDR3 DNA sequence: TGTGCCAGCTCACTAGGGAGGGGGGCCAACGTCCTGACTTTC.

This clone was seen just once. The chain is built from TRBV20-1 and TRBJ2-7; 8 positions agree with TRBD2. The germline V gene has CDR1 DFQATT and CDR2 SNEGSKA (reference sequence). The CDR3 is 13 residues long. V trimming: 3 bases; J trimming: 2 bases; junction bases outside the gene matches: 3. CDR3 sequence (DNA): TGCAGTGCTAGTGTTAGCGGGACCTACGAGCAGTACTTC. It codes for CSASVSGTYEQYF.